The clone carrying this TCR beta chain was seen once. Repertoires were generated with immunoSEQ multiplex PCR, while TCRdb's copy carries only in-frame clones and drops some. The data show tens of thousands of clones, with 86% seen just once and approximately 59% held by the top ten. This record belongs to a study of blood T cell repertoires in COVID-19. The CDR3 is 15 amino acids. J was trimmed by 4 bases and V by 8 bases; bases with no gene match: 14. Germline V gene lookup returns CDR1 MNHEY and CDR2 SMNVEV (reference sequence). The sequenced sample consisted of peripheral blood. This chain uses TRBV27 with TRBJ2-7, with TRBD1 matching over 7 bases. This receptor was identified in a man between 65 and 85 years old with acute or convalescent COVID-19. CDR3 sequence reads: CASRKTTGSAYEQYF. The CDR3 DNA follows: TGTGCCAGCCGAAAAACGACAGGGTCGGCTTACGAGCAGTACTTC.